Listed here are 18 T cell receptor beta chains from one sample, sequenced in a study of cytomegalovirus exposure and HLA in healthy donors. The data were produced by immunoSEQ multiplex PCR, yet TCRdb's version contains in-frame clones alone and is incomplete. The sample contains about 65,000 clones, roughly 94% of which appear only once. The sample consisted of PBMCs. Receptors were obtained from a woman between 18 and 30 years old in good health and CMV-seronegative.

The chain has TRBV5-1 and TRBJ2-3; possibly TRBD1 for D (6 bases). The CDR3 contains 15 residues. V was trimmed by 7 bases and J by 6 bases, leaving 21 bases between them. Germline lookup yields CDR1 SGHRS and CDR2 YFSETQ. The CDR3, as DNA: TGCGCCAGCGTAGGGACACACACAGGTTCGGATACGCAGTATTTT. Translating gives CASVGTHTGSDTQYF.

The rearrangement uses TRBV9 and TRBJ2-3; 9 positions agree with TRBD2. The CDR3 covers 16 residues. Trimming removed 3 bases from V and 6 bases from J; junction bases left unmatched: 11. Germline CDR1 and CDR2: SGDLS and YYNGEE. CDR3 in DNA: TGTGCCAGCAGCGGAGCCTTTAGCGGGGGTTCGGATACGCAGTATTTT. Its protein is CASSGAFSGGSDTQYF.

The chain carries TRBV28 and TRBJ2-7; 9 bases map to TRBD2. V dropped 2 bases and J dropped 3; count of bases not matched to a gene: 5. Germline CDR1 is MDHEN and CDR2 is SYDVKM. The CDR3 has 15 residues. The CDR3 sequence is CASSLAGGSDYEQYF. The CDR3 nucleotides are TGTGCCAGCAGTTTAGCGGGAGGGTCCGACTACGAGCAGTACTTC.

This clone has just one count. CDR3 DNA sequence: TGTGCCAGTAGTTTGGACAGGAGGACTGAAGCTTTCTTT. Translated: CASSLDRRTEAFF. This rearrangement joins TRBV19 to TRBJ1-1; the match to TRBD1 covers 7 bases. J lost 5 bases, V lost 5 bases, and 5 bases had no gene match. Germline values: CDR1 LNHDA, CDR2 SQIVND (reference sequence). The CDR3 has 13 amino acids.

The rearrangement uses TRBV19 and TRBJ2-7, with TRBD2 matching 7 bases. The ends lost 10 bases at V and 2 bases at J; junction bases unmatched: 8. The CDR3 is 13 residues long. Germline V gene data show CDR1 as LNHDA and CDR2 as SQIVND (reference sequence). Here the CDR3 reads CATGTNSPYEQYF. CDR3 coding DNA: TGTGCCACAGGGACTAATTCCCCCTACGAGCAGTACTTC.

This chain connects TRBV2 to TRBJ1-4; 9 nucleotides align to TRBD1. In germline, CDR1 is SNHLY, CDR2 FYNNEI. V dropped 3 bases and J dropped 4; count of bases not matched to a gene: 12. CDR3 size: 18 residues. CDR3 bases: TGTGCCAGCAGTGATCCCTCAACAGGGGGCGAACTTAATGAAAAACTGTTTTTT. It codes for CASSDPSTGGELNEKLFF.

The rearrangement joins TRBV7-9 to TRBJ2-7; TRBD1 matches 9 bases. The CDR3 has 14 residues. V shed 1 base and J 6 bases; nucleotides not matched to a gene: 4. Germline lookup yields CDR1 SEHNR and CDR2 FQNEAQ (reference sequence). The CDR3 region has the DNA TGTGCCAGCAGCTTAGGACAGGGGGGTCGCGAGCAGTACTTC. Translating gives CASSLGQGGREQYF.

This clone has a single count. The CDR3 region is CASSLGEKQYF. DNA of the CDR3: TGCGCCAGCAGCTTGGGGGAGAAGCAGTACTTC. V usage is TRBV5-1 and J usage is TRBJ2-7; TRBD2 is a possible D gene (5 bases). Germline loops: CDR1 SGHRS, CDR2 YFSETQ. Trimming stripped 0 bases from V and 8 bases from J, with 6 bases between. This CDR3 is built from 11 residues.

The chain joins TRBV27 to TRBJ1-5, with unresolved D. The V end was cut by 6 bases, the J end by 4 bases, with 13 bases between. The length of the CDR3 is 14 residues. Germline V gene sequence: CDR1 MNHEY, CDR2 SMNVEV (reference sequence). The CDR3 protein is CASSPPGPNQPQHF. CDR3 coding DNA: TGTGCCAGCAGCCCCCCTGGGCCTAATCAGCCCCAGCATTTT.

The CDR3 protein is CASSFTPSGTGGYTF. The CDR3 nucleotides are TGTGCCAGCAGTTTTACCCCATCGGGGACTGGTGGCTACACCTTC. V and J are TRBV28 and TRBJ1-2; D is perhaps TRBD1 (5 bases). The V gene lost 3 bases and the J gene lost 7 bases, with 18 bases spanning the gap. CDR3 size: 15 residues. Germline loops: CDR1 MDHEN, CDR2 SYDVKM.

The chain joins TRBV2 to TRBJ2-4; 7 bases line up with TRBD2. The CDR3 has 17 amino acids. The germline V gene encodes CDR1 SNHLY and CDR2 FYNNEI. V dropped 8 bases and J dropped 1; count of bases not matched to a gene: 14. The CDR3 here is CASSRERGSRAKNIQYF. CDR3 DNA: TGTGCCAGCTCGAGGGAGCGGGGCTCCCGCGCCAAAAACATTCAGTACTTC.

V and J are TRBV6-5 and TRBJ1-2, with D possibly matching TRBD1 (6 bases). V was clipped by 2 bases and J by 4 bases, with 14 bases between them. The CDR3 spans 15 residues. Per the germline V gene, CDR1 is MNHEY and CDR2 is SVGAGI. The CDR3 nucleotides are TGTGCCAGCAGTTACGGCGGGGGAGGGGGCTATGGCTACACCTTC. Translated, it gives CASSYGGGGGYGYTF.

The genes are TRBV6-5 and TRBJ2-2; a possible D gene is TRBD2 (6 bases). V lost 6 bases and J 7 bases, leaving 15 bases between the germline ends. Germline V gives CDR1 MNHEY, CDR2 SVGAGI. The CDR3 consists of 14 residues. CDR3 loop: CASRLGGTDGELFF. In DNA, the CDR3 is TGTGCCAGCAGGCTGGGGGGAACGGACGGGGAGCTGTTTTTT.

This clone appeared once. This chain links TRBV6-1 with TRBJ2-3; no reliable D call. V lost 2 bases and J lost 2, with 11 bases in between. The CDR3 has 15 residues. Germline V gene data show CDR1 as MNHNS and CDR2 as SASEGT. The CDR3 loop reads CASSESLGSTDTQYF. The CDR3 DNA reads as TGTGCCAGCAGTGAATCCCTCGGGTCCACAGATACGCAGTATTTT.

This clone was recorded a few times. The rearrangement links TRBV28 to TRBJ2-7; 11 nucleotides match TRBD2. Germline assignment: CDR1 MDHEN and CDR2 SYDVKM. CDR3 size: 19 residues. With 2 bases clipped from V and 3 bases from J, the junction kept 15 bases outside the gene matches. CDR3 bases: TGTGCCAGCAGTTTAATGAGACTAGCGGGACTTCTGCGGGACTACGAGCAGTACTTC. Protein: CASSLMRLAGLLRDYEQYF.

V usage is TRBV29-1 and J usage is TRBJ2-5; TRBD1 matches 7 bases. This CDR3 is built from 15 residues. CDR1 and CDR2 (germline): SQVTM, ANQGSEA. With V trimmed by 4 bases and J by 5 bases, 13 bases remained unmatched. The CDR3 DNA reads TGCAGCGTTGGATTCACAGGGGCGCTTACGGAGACCCAGTACTTC. It codes for CSVGFTGALTETQYF.

The genes are TRBV5-1 and TRBJ1-2; D possibly corresponds to TRBD1 (5 bases). Trimming removed 0 bases at V and 0 bases at J, with 15 bases between. CDR1 SGHRS and CDR2 YFSETQ come from the germline V gene. This CDR3 is built from 17 residues. The CDR3 DNA reads TGCGCCAGCAGCTTGGCCCCCGGACATGGGACTAACTATGGCTACACCTTC. It codes for CASSLAPGHGTNYGYTF.

The rearrangement links TRBV27 to TRBJ2-1; 12 bases line up with TRBD2. The CDR3 is made up of 16 amino acids. Germline V lookup: CDR1 MNHEY, CDR2 SMNVEV (reference sequence). Trimming cost V 5 bases and J 6 bases; bases outside gene matches: 8. CDR3: CASSLTLAGGLNEQFF. CDR3 nucleotide sequence: TGTGCCAGCAGTCTAACTCTAGCGGGGGGGCTCAATGAGCAGTTCTTC.